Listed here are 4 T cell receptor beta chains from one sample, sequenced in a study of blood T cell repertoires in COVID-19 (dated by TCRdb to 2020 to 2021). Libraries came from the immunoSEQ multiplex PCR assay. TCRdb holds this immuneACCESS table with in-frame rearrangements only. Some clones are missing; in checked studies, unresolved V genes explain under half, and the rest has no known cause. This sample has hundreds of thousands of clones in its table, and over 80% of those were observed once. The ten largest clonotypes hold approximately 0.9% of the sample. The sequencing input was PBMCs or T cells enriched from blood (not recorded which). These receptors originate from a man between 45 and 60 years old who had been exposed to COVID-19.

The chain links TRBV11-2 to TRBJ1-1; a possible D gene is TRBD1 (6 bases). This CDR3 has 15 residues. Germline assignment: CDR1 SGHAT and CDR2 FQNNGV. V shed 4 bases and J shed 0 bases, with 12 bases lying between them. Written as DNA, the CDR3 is TGTGCCAGCAGCTCATACAGGGTAATGAACACTGAAGCTTTCTTT. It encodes CASSSYRVMNTEAFF.

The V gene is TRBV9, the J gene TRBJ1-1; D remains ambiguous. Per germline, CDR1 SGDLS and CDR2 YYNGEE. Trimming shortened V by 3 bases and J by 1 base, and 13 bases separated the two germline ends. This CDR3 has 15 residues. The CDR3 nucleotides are TGTGCCAGCAGCGCCCAGGTGGTTGGGAACACTGAAGCTTTCTTT. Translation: CASSAQVVGNTEAFF.

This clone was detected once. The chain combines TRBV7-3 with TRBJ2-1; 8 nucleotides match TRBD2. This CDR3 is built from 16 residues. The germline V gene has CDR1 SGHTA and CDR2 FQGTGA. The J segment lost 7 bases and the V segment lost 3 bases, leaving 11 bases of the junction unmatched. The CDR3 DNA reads TGTGCCAGCAGCTTGACTTTAGCGGGATCGGTAAATGAGCAGTTCTTC. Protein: CASSLTLAGSVNEQFF.

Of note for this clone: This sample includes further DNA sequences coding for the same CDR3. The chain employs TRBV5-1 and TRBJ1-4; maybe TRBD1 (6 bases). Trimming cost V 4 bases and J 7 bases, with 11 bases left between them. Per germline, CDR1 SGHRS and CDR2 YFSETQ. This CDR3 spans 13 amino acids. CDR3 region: CASSLQGSEKLFF. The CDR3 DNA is TGCGCCAGCAGCCTACAGGGTAGTGAAAAACTGTTTTTT.